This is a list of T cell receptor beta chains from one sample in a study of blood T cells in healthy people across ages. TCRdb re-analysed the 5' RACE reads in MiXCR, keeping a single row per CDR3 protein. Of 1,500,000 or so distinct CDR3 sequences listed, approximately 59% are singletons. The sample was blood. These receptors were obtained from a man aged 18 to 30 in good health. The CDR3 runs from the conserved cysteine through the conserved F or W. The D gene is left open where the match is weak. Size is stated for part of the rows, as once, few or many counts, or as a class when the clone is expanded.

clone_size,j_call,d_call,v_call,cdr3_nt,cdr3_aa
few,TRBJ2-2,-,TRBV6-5,TGTGCCAGCAGCCCCCGGCTTTTGGGGGACACCGGGGAGCTGTTTTTT,CASSPRLLGDTGELFF
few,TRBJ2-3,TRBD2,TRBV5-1,TGCGCCAGCAGCTTGGCCAAGGTGGTGGGACTAGCAGCAGATACGCAGTATTTT,CASSLAKVVGLAADTQYF
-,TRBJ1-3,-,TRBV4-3,TGCGCCAGCAGCCAAGTCCTGTTCTCTGGAAACACCATATATTTT,CASSQVLFSGNTIYF
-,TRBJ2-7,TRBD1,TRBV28,TGTGCCAGCAGTTTATGGAATACAGGGGGCGGGGAGCAGTACTTC,CASSLWNTGGGEQYF
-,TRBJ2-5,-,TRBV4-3,TGCGCCAGCAGCCAAGTTGTGGGGAGCCAAGAGACCCAGTACTTC,CASSQVVGSQETQYF
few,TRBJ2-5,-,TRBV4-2,TGTGCCAGCAGCCAGCCCCCGGGGGAGACCCAGTACTTC,CASSQPPGETQYF
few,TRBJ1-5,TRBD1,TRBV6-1,TGTGCCAGCAGTGAAGAGACAGGGGGCGGTCAGCCCCAGCATTTT,CASSEETGGGQPQHF
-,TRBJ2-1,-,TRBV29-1,TGCAGCGTTATAAACCCGGGAAATGAGCAGTTCTTC,CSVINPGNEQFF
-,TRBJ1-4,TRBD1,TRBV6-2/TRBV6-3,TGTGCCAGCAGTTACTCCGGGACAGTCAATGAAAAACTGTTTTTT,CASSYSGTVNEKLFF
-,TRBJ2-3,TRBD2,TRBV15,TGTGCCACCAGCAGTCTAGCGGGGGAACCCACAGATACGCAGTATTTT,CATSSLAGEPTDTQYF
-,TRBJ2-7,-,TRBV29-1,TGTAGCGTTGAAGGGCCACCCGGATACGAGCAGTACTTC,CSVEGPPGYEQYF
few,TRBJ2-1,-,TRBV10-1,TGCGCCAGCAGTGACTCCGGTGGGGGCGTCTCCTACAATGAGCAGTTCTTC,CASSDSGGGVSYNEQFF
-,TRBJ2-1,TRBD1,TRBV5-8,TGTGCCAGCAGCTTTGGGGATGGACAGGGCAATGAGCAGTTCTTC,CASSFGDGQGNEQFF
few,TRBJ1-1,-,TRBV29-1,TGCAGCGTTGAATTAGGGGACACTGAAGCTTTCTTT,CSVELGDTEAFF
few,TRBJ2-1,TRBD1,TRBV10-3,TGTGCCATCAGTGAGAGGACAGGGTCCTACAATGAGCAGTTCTTC,CAISERTGSYNEQFF
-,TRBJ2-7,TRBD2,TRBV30,TGTGCCTGGAGTGTACCGGGACTAGCGGCCTACGAGCAGTACTTC,CAWSVPGLAAYEQYF
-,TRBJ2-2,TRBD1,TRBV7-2,TGTGCCAGCAGCTTAAGACAGGGCCAGAACACCGGGGAGCTGTTTTTT,CASSLRQGQNTGELFF